The clone carrying this T cell receptor beta chain was observed many times. The data are from a study of spatial heterogeneity in lung cancer. Regarding time point: sample taken at primary tumor resection. The CDR3 is 14 residues long. Germline assignment: CDR1 MGHRA and CDR2 YSYEKL. The V end lost 0 bases, the J end lost 6 bases, and 9 bases lay between the germline ends. TCRdb independently ran MiXCR on the 5' RACE reads; one entry per CDR3 protein. This table has fewer than 15,000 distinct CDR3 sequences, 3% to 4.5% appearing once. Source: PBMCs, taken at surgery. The V gene is TRBV4-1, the J gene TRBJ2-1; D is unresolved. The receptor's source is a male donor with early-stage non-small cell lung cancer. CDR3 loop: CASSQDPGGNEQFF. CDR3 DNA: TGCGCCAGCAGCCAAGATCCGGGCGGCAATGAGCAGTTCTTC.